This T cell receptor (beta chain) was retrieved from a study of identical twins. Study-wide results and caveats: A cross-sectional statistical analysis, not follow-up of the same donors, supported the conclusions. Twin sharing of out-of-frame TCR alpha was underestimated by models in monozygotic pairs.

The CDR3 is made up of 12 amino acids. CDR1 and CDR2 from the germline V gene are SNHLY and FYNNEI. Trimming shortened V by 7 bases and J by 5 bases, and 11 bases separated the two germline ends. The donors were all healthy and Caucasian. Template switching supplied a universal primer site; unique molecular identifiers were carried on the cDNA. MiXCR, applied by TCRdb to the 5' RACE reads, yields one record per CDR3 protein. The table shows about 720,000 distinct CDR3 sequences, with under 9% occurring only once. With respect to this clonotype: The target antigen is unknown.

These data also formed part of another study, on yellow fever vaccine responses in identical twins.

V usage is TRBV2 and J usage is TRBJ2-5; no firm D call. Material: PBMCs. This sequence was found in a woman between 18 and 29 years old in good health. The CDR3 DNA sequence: TGTGCCAGCACTGGGATCGAGGAGACCCAGTACTTC. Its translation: CASTGIEETQYF.